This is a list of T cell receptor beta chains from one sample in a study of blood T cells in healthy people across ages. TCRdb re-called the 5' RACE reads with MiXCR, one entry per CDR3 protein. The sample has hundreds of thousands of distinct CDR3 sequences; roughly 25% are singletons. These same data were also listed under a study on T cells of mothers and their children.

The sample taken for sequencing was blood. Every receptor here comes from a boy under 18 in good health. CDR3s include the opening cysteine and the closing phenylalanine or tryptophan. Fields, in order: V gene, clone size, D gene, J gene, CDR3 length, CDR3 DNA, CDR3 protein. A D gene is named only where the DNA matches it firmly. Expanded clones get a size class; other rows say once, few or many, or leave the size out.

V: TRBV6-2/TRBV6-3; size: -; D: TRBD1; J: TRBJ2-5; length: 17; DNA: TGTGCCAGCAGTTACGGACAGGGGGCGAGGATTGGCGAGACCCAGTACTTC; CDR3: CASSYGQGARIGETQYF
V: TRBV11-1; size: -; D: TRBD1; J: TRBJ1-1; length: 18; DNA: TGTGCCAGCAGCTCGCTAACCGGGACAGGCGCCGTACTCACTGAAGCTTTCTTT; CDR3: CASSSLTGTGAVLTEAFF
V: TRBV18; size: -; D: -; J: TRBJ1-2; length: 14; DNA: TGTGCCAGCTCAGGCGCCGACATGAACTATGGCTACACCTTC; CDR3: CASSGADMNYGYTF
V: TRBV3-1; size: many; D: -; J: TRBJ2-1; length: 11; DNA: TGTGCCAGCAGCCCTGGGGGGGAGCAGTTCTTC; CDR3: CASSPGGEQFF
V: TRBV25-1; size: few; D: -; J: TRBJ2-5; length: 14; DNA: TGTGCCAGCAGTGCCCCCGGAGTACAAGAGACCCAGTACTTC; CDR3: CASSAPGVQETQYF
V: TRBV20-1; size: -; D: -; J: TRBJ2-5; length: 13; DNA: TGCAGTGCTAGTATTCAGATCCAAGAGACCCAGTACTTC; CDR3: CSASIQIQETQYF
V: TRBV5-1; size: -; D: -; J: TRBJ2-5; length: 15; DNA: TGCGCCAGCAGCTTGGAGGGGACGAGAGCGGAGACCCAGTACTTC; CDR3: CASSLEGTRAETQYF
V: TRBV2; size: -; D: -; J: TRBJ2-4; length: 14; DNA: TGTGCCAGCAGTGAGCAGCAGGCCGAAAACATTCAGTACTTC; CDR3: CASSEQQAENIQYF
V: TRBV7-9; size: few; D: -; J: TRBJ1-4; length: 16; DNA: TGTGCCAGCAGCCTCGCCGGCGGAGCAACTAATGAAAAACTGTTTTTT; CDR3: CASSLAGGATNEKLFF
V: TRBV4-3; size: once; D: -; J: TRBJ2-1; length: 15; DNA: TGCGCCAGCAGCCAAGATCGCGGCGGCTTCAATGAGCAGTTCTTC; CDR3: CASSQDRGGFNEQFF
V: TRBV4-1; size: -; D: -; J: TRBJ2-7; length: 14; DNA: TGCGCCAGCAGCCAAGGCCTTGATAGCTACGAGCAGTACTTC; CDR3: CASSQGLDSYEQYF
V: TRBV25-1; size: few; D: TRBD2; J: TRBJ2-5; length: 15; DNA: TGTGCCAGCAGTGAATCGGGACTAGCGAAAGAGACCCAGTACTTC; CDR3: CASSESGLAKETQYF
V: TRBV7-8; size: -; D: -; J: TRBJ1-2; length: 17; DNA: TGTGCCAGCAGCTTACCCTATGGACACAGTCTTGGCTATGGCTACACCTTC; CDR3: CASSLPYGHSLGYGYTF
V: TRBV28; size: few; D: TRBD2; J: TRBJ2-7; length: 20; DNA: TGTGCCAGCAGTTTCGCAGGGGGACTAGCGGGGACTGGACTCTCCTACGAGCAGTACTTC; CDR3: CASSFAGGLAGTGLSYEQYF